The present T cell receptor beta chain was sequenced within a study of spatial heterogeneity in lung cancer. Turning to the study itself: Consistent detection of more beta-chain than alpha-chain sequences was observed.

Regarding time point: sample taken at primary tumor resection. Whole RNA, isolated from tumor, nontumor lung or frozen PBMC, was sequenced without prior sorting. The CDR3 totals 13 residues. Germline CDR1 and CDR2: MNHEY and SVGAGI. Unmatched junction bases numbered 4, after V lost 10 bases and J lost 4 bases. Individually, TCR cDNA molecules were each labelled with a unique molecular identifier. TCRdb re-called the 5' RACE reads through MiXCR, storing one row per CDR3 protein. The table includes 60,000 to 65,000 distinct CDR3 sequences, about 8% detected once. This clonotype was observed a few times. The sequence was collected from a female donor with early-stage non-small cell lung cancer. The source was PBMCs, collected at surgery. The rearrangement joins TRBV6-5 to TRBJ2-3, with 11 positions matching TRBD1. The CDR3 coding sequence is TGTGCCACCCGGACAGGGGGCTCAGATACGCAGTATTTT. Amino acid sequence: CATRTGGSDTQYF.